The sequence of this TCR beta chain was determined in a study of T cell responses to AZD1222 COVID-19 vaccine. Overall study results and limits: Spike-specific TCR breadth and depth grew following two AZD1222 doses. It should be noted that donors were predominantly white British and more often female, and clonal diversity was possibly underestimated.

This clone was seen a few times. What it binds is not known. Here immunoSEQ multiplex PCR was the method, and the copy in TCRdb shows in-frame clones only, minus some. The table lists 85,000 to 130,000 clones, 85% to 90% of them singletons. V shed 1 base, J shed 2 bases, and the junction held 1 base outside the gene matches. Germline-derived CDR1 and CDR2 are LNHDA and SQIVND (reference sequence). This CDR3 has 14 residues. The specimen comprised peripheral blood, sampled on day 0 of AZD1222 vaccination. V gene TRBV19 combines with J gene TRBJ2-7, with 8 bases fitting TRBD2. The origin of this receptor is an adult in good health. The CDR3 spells CASSIATSAYEQYF. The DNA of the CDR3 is TGTGCCAGTAGTATAGCGACTAGCGCCTACGAGCAGTACTTC. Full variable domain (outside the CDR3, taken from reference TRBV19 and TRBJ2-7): DGGITQSPKYLFRKEGQNVTLSCEQNLNHDAMYWYRQDPGQGLRLIYYSQIVNDFQKGDIAEGYSVSREKKESFPLTVTSAQKNPTAFYLCASSIATSAYEQYFGPGTRLTVT.